A selection of T cell receptor beta chains follows, all from one sample in a study of blood T cell repertoires in COVID-19. Sequencing was performed with immunoSEQ multiplex PCR; in TCRdb, only in-frame clones are kept and a portion is missing. Among roughly 150,000 clones, over 70% were seen once, and the ten largest hold less than 20%. The sequenced sample was peripheral blood. Receptors originate from a woman in her seventies who had recovered from COVID-19. Both conserved end residues are part of each CDR3. D genes are given only for firm matches. Size is omitted from some rows. Given values are once, few, many or a class for expanded clones.

clone_size j_call v_call cdr3_length d_call cdr3_nt cdr3_aa
- TRBJ1-1 TRBV6-5 12 - TGTGCCAGCAGGGGGCCCCTCCCCGAAGCTTTCTTT CASRGPLPEAFF
- TRBJ2-1 TRBV15 17 TRBD2 TGTGCCACCAGCAGAGAGATCGGGACTAGTTTCCCGAGGGAGCAGTTCTTC CATSREIGTSFPREQFF
once TRBJ2-3 TRBV3-1/TRBV3-2 20 TRBD2 TGTGCCAGCAGCCAAGAGACCCCGGGACTAGCGGGAGTGGGGACAGATACGCAGTATTTT CASSQETPGLAGVGTDTQYF
- TRBJ2-1 TRBV7-3 16 TRBD2 TGTGCCAGCAGCTTAACCAGGACTAGCACATACAATGAGCAGTTCTTC CASSLTRTSTYNEQFF
many TRBJ2-7 TRBV6-5 14 - TGTGCCAGCAGTTCGGGGGGCCCCCCCTACGAGCAGTACTTC CASSSGGPPYEQYF
- TRBJ2-2 TRBV19 14 - TGTGCCAGTAGTAGCGGATATTCTACCGGGGAGCTGTTTTTT CASSSGYSTGELFF
- TRBJ2-7 TRBV10-2 13 TRBD1 TGCGCCACCGAGGGGGCACCTACCTACGAGCAGTACTTC CATEGAPTYEQYF
- TRBJ1-2 TRBV5-1 15 - TGCGCCAGCAGCCCCCTTTCCGGACTGAACTATGGCTACACCTTC CASSPLSGLNYGYTF
- TRBJ1-1 TRBV6-2/TRBV6-3 12 - TGTGCCAGCAGTTACTCTGGGAGGTGGGCTTTCTTT CASSYSGRWAFF
- TRBJ1-6 TRBV5-5 15 TRBD1 TGTGCCAGCAGCTCATCTGACAGGGGTTACTCACCCCTCCACTTT CASSSSDRGYSPLHF
- TRBJ1-2 TRBV28 16 - TGTGCCAGCAGACCGCCGAGGGGACACAGGGACTATGGCTACACCTTC CASRPPRGHRDYGYTF
- TRBJ2-1 TRBV6-6 14 - TGTGCCACCGGGAGCGGGTCCCGACACAATGAGCAGTTCTTC CATGSGSRHNEQFF
- TRBJ2-5 TRBV12-3/TRBV12-4 12 - TGTGCCAGCACACGTGGGCCGGAGACCCAGTACTTC CASTRGPETQYF
few TRBJ2-7 TRBV3-1/TRBV3-2 15 - TGTGCCAGCAGCCCGGGGGGCTACCGGCCCCTCGAGCAGTACTTC CASSPGGYRPLEQYF
- TRBJ2-3 TRBV7-3 15 - TGTGCCAGCAGCTTAATGGGCAGCCACACAGATACGCAGTATTTT CASSLMGSHTDTQYF
- TRBJ2-7 TRBV19 13 - TGTGCCAGTAGTCCACAGAGCTCCTACGAGCAGTACTTC CASSPQSSYEQYF
- TRBJ2-5 TRBV2 12 - TGTGCCAGCAAGGGGGACGGGGAGACCCAGTACTTC CASKGDGETQYF
once TRBJ1-2 TRBV5-4 13 - TGTGCCAGCAGCTTGGGGGGGGACTATGGCTACACCTTC CASSLGGDYGYTF
- TRBJ1-6 TRBV7-2 14 TRBD1 TGTGCCAGCAGCCCCCAGACAGGGGATTCACCCCTCCACTTT CASSPQTGDSPLHF
- TRBJ2-5 TRBV30 11 - TGTGCCGCCCGGGTTCAAGAGACCCAGTACTTC CAARVQETQYF
once TRBJ1-2 TRBV10-3 13 - TGTGCCATCAGGACGACGGGAAACTATGGCTACACCTTC CAIRTTGNYGYTF